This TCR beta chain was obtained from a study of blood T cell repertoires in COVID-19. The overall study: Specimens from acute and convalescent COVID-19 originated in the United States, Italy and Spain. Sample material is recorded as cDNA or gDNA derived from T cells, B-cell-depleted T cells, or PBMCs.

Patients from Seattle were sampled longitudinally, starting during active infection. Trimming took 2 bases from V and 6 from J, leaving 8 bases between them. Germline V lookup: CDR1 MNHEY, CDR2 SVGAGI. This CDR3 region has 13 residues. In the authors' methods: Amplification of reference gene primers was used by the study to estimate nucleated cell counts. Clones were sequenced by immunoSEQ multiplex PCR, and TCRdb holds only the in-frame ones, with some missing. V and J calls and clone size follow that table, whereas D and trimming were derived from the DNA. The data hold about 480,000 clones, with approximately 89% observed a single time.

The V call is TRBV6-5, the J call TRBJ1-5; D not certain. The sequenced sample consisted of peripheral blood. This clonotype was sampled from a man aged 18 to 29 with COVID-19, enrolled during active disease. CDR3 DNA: TGTGCCAGCAGTTACCTGAGTGGTCAGCCCCAGCATTTT. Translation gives CASSYLSGQPQHF.